Listed below are T cell receptor beta chains from one sample, sequenced in a study of T cells in Graves' hyperthyroidism and ophthalmopathy. TCRdb re-derived calls from the multiplex PCR reads in MiXCR, one entry per CDR3 protein. The sample yields some 720,000 distinct CDR3 sequences, approximately 16% seen once. Sequencing was carried out using blood. These receptors originate from a man between 18 and 35 years old with Graves' hyperthyroidism. Both conserved end residues are part of each CDR3. D genes are given only for firm matches. Expanded clones are given a class, and other clones once, few, many or no size at all.

cdr3_length: 14
j_call: TRBJ2-5
v_call: TRBV10-3
d_call: NA
clone_size: few
cdr3_nt: TGTGCCATCAGTGGAGTCGGTAGCGGACCAGTGATGTACTTC
cdr3_aa: CAISGVGSGPVMYF

cdr3_length: 13
j_call: TRBJ2-3
v_call: TRBV6-1
d_call: NA
clone_size: NA
cdr3_nt: TGTGCCAGCACCCGGGGCGAGCCAGATACGCAGTATTTT
cdr3_aa: CASTRGEPDTQYF

cdr3_length: 11
j_call: TRBJ2-7
v_call: TRBV27
d_call: NA
clone_size: many
cdr3_nt: TGTGCCAGCAGTTTGGATTCCGAGCAGTACTTC
cdr3_aa: CASSLDSEQYF

cdr3_length: 17
j_call: TRBJ2-1
v_call: TRBV12-5
d_call: NA
clone_size: many
cdr3_nt: TGTGCTAGTGGTTTGGTGGGGGCGGGGAGCTCCTACAATGAGCAGTTCTTC
cdr3_aa: CASGLVGAGSSYNEQFF

cdr3_length: 12
j_call: TRBJ2-1
v_call: TRBV7-9
d_call: TRBD2
clone_size: NA
cdr3_nt: TGTGCCACCCAACCTCGGGGGGATGAGCAGTTCTTC
cdr3_aa: CATQPRGDEQFF

cdr3_length: 17
j_call: TRBJ2-1
v_call: TRBV27
d_call: TRBD2
clone_size: many
cdr3_nt: TGTGCCAGCTCAGCCGGGACTACCCTGAGCTCCTACAATGAGCAGTTCTTC
cdr3_aa: CASSAGTTLSSYNEQFF

cdr3_length: 16
j_call: TRBJ2-1
v_call: TRBV14
d_call: NA
clone_size: few
cdr3_nt: TGTGCCAGCAGCCAAGAGTGGGGACTCTTAGGCTATGAGCAGTTCTTC
cdr3_aa: CASSQEWGLLGYEQFF

cdr3_length: 16
j_call: TRBJ2-1
v_call: TRBV6-1
d_call: NA
clone_size: NA
cdr3_nt: TGTGCCAGCAGCCCTCGAGGAGCGGAGACTTACAATGAGCAGTTCTTC
cdr3_aa: CASSPRGAETYNEQFF

cdr3_length: 17
j_call: TRBJ2-2
v_call: TRBV4-2
d_call: TRBD2
clone_size: NA
cdr3_nt: TGTGCCAGCAGCCAAGACCCGGGACTAGCGGGAACCGGGGAGCTGTTTTTT
cdr3_aa: CASSQDPGLAGTGELFF

cdr3_length: 14
j_call: TRBJ2-3
v_call: TRBV6-2/TRBV6-3
d_call: NA
clone_size: many
cdr3_nt: TGTGCCAGCAGACTAGGTGCAGCACAGGATACGCAGTATTTT
cdr3_aa: CASRLGAAQDTQYF

cdr3_length: 17
j_call: TRBJ2-5
v_call: TRBV10-3
d_call: TRBD2
clone_size: many
cdr3_nt: TGTGCCATCAGTGAGCCGAGACTAGCGGGAGAAAGGGAGACCCAGTACTTC
cdr3_aa: CAISEPRLAGERETQYF

cdr3_length: 13
j_call: TRBJ1-1
v_call: TRBV7-9
d_call: NA
clone_size: many
cdr3_nt: TGTGCCAGCAGCTTAGCAGGGGCTGGTGAAGCTTTCTTT
cdr3_aa: CASSLAGAGEAFF

cdr3_length: 15
j_call: TRBJ2-1
v_call: TRBV12-3/TRBV12-4
d_call: NA
clone_size: few
cdr3_nt: TGTGCCAGCAACCTCCTAGCGAGTTCCTACAATGAGCAGTTCTTC
cdr3_aa: CASNLLASSYNEQFF

cdr3_length: 15
j_call: TRBJ2-1
v_call: TRBV20-1
d_call: TRBD2
clone_size: NA
cdr3_nt: TGCAGTGCTAGAGTTAGCGGGAGGGCCTACAATGAGCGGTTCTTC
cdr3_aa: CSARVSGRAYNERFF

cdr3_length: 16
j_call: TRBJ2-1
v_call: TRBV20-1
d_call: NA
clone_size: few
cdr3_nt: TGCAGTGCTAGAGAAGGGGTCTTCAGCTCCTACAATGAGCAGTTCTTC
cdr3_aa: CSAREGVFSSYNEQFF

cdr3_length: 14
j_call: TRBJ2-1
v_call: TRBV20-1
d_call: TRBD2
clone_size: many
cdr3_nt: TGCAGCGGAAGAGGCGGGAGGGCCTACAATGAGCAGTTCTTC
cdr3_aa: CSGRGGRAYNEQFF

cdr3_length: 12
j_call: TRBJ2-1
v_call: TRBV28
d_call: NA
clone_size: few
cdr3_nt: TGTGCCAGCAGCCCGTCTAGGTATGAGCAGTTCTTC
cdr3_aa: CASSPSRYEQFF

cdr3_length: 15
j_call: TRBJ2-1
v_call: TRBV30
d_call: NA
clone_size: NA
cdr3_nt: TGTGCCTGGACTCCGGGCAGCAGCTCCTACAATGAGCAGTTCTTC
cdr3_aa: CAWTPGSSSYNEQFF

cdr3_length: 15
j_call: TRBJ1-5
v_call: TRBV19
d_call: NA
clone_size: NA
cdr3_nt: TGTGCCAGTAGTATGACACCAAATAGCAATCAGCCCCAGCATTTT
cdr3_aa: CASSMTPNSNQPQHF

cdr3_length: 17
j_call: TRBJ2-2
v_call: TRBV13
d_call: NA
clone_size: NA
cdr3_nt: TGTGCCAGCAGCGACGGTACACGGACGGGTTTCTCCGGGGAGCTGTTTTTT
cdr3_aa: CASSDGTRTGFSGELFF

cdr3_length: 16
j_call: TRBJ2-3
v_call: TRBV29-1
d_call: TRBD1
clone_size: NA
cdr3_nt: TGCAGCGTTCTGGGACAGGGTGTAGGGGGCACAGATACGCAGTATTTT
cdr3_aa: CSVLGQGVGGTDTQYF

cdr3_length: 14
j_call: TRBJ2-1
v_call: TRBV2
d_call: NA
clone_size: many
cdr3_nt: TGTGCCAGCCCCGGGACTCCAAAAAGGAATGAGCAGTTCTTC
cdr3_aa: CASPGTPKRNEQFF

cdr3_length: 16
j_call: TRBJ2-2
v_call: TRBV15
d_call: NA
clone_size: NA
cdr3_nt: TGTGCCACCAGCAGAGACTCGGGCACCTACACCGGGGAGCTGTTCTTT
cdr3_aa: CATSRDSGTYTGELFF

cdr3_length: 15
j_call: TRBJ2-1
v_call: TRBV28
d_call: TRBD2
clone_size: many
cdr3_nt: TGTGCCAGCAGTTTATTCGCGGGAGGGCTTCATGAGCAGTTCTTC
cdr3_aa: CASSLFAGGLHEQFF

cdr3_length: 13
j_call: TRBJ1-2
v_call: TRBV5-8
d_call: NA
clone_size: NA
cdr3_nt: TGTGCCAGCACCCCGGTGGCGGGCTATGGCTACACCTTC
cdr3_aa: CASTPVAGYGYTF

cdr3_length: 13
j_call: TRBJ1-2
v_call: TRBV9
d_call: NA
clone_size: NA
cdr3_nt: TGTGCCAGCAGCGTAGGGGGCATGGGTGGCTACACCTTC
cdr3_aa: CASSVGGMGGYTF

cdr3_length: 15
j_call: TRBJ2-5
v_call: TRBV6-1
d_call: TRBD1
clone_size: NA
cdr3_nt: TGTGCCAGCAGCCCTACCGGGACAGGGGGGGAGACCCAGTACTTC
cdr3_aa: CASSPTGTGGETQYF